This TCR beta chain appears in the sequencing data of a study of PD-1 blockade in classical Hodgkin lymphoma. After removal of 5 bases from V and 2 bases from J, the junction contained 0 bases not matched to a gene. Germline V gives CDR1 MNHEY, CDR2 SVGAGI. The CDR3 has 15 residues. This clone has only one observation. TCRdb keeps only in-frame clones here, not all; method: immunoSEQ multiplex PCR. The sample has under 80,000 clones, 85% to 95% seen once; the top ten hold roughly 2.6%. Time point specified: newly diagnosed, previously untreated cHL patient sample. The chain is built from TRBV6-5 and TRBJ2-2; TRBD2 matches 12 bases. The source is a human donor with classical Hodgkin lymphoma. Specimen: peripheral blood mononuclear cells (PBMCs). The CDR3 nucleotides are TGTGCCAGCAGTGGACTAGCGGGAAACACCGGGGAGCTGTTTTTT. Protein sequence: CASSGLAGNTGELFF.